The 9 T cell receptor beta chains reported below all come from one sample, sequenced in a study of early T cells in non-severe SARS-CoV-2 infection. TCRdb re-analysed the 5' RACE reads in MiXCR, keeping a single row per CDR3 protein. Of about 64,000 distinct CDR3 sequences in the sample, 20% were seen once. The sample was whole blood, taken at baseline. These receptors originate from an adult who was a healthcare worker with PCR-confirmed SARS-CoV-2 infection or an uninfected control (not recorded which).

This clonotype was seen many times. This sequence joins TRBV12-3 or TRBV12-4 and TRBJ1-1; D is possibly TRBD1 (5 bases). Trimming pared 3 bases from V and 5 bases from J, leaving 13 bases between. CDR3 length: 14 residues. The CDR3 loop is CASSLPGSPTEAFF. The CDR3 nucleotides read TGTGCCAGCAGTTTGCCAGGGAGTCCGACTGAAGCTTTCTTT.

This clonotype has only a few counts. This chain joins TRBV18 and TRBJ2-7; D is undetermined. The CDR3 consists of 14 residues. The V end lost 2 bases, the J end lost 7 bases, and 15 bases lay between the germline ends. The V gene's germline CDR1 is KGHSH and CDR2 LQKENI. The DNA of the CDR3 is TGTGCCAGCTCACCAAGGGCCGAAGCGTCGGAGCAGTACTTC. This translates into CASSPRAEASEQYF.

This clonotype came up a few times. V and J are TRBV7-9 and TRBJ1-1; D is undetermined. This CDR3 is built from 9 residues. Germline lookup yields CDR1 SEHNR and CDR2 FQNEAQ (reference sequence). Trimming stripped 3 bases from V and 10 bases from J, with 3 bases between. CDR3 loop: CASSLGAFF. The CDR3 nucleotides are TGTGCCAGCAGCTTGGGAGCTTTCTTT.

In its sample, this clonotype was seen many times. The CDR3 here is CSVEASYGYTF. The CDR3 bases are TGCAGCGTTGAAGCCAGCTATGGCTACACCTTC. The chain employs TRBV29-1 and TRBJ1-2; unclear D gene. Trimming left V 1 base short and J 4 bases short, with 4 bases between. CDR3 length equals 11 residues. Per the germline V gene, CDR1 is SQVTM and CDR2 is ANQGSEA.

This clonotype has only a few counts. The chain joins TRBV19 to TRBJ2-5, with 9 nucleotides matching TRBD1. This CDR3 region has 15 residues. Per the germline V gene, CDR1 is LNHDA and CDR2 is SQIVND (reference sequence). The trim removed 4 bases at V and 5 bases at J, leaving 8 bases unmatched. CDR3 amino acids: CASSTGTGIRETQYF. DNA of the CDR3: TGTGCCAGTAGTACCGGGACAGGGATCCGGGAGACCCAGTACTTC.

V and J are TRBV7-7 and TRBJ1-4, with D maybe TRBD1 (5 bases). Germline loops: CDR1 SSHAT, CDR2 FNYEAQ (reference sequence). V was pared by 8 bases and J by 6 bases, with 13 bases between. CDR3 length: 13 residues. The CDR3 loop is CASAEGTDEKLFF. CDR3 nucleotides: TGTGCCAGCGCCGAAGGGACGGATGAAAAACTGTTTTTT.

V and J are TRBV27 and TRBJ2-2; no definite D call. Trimming removed 7 bases from V and 7 bases from J, with 10 bases in between. CDR3 length: 12 residues. Germline V lookup: CDR1 MNHEY, CDR2 SMNVEV (reference sequence). The CDR3 spells CASNPGIGELFF. As DNA, the CDR3 is TGTGCCAGCAACCCTGGGATCGGGGAGCTGTTTTTT.

This clonotype was seen a handful of times. The rearrangement uses TRBV6-1 and TRBJ2-3, with D possibly being TRBD2 (5 bases). V was trimmed by 4 bases and J by 3 bases, leaving 14 bases between them. CDR3 size: 15 residues. Germline V CDR1 and CDR2: MNHNS, SASEGT. CDR3 DNA sequence: TGTGCCAGCAGTGGATACCTTAGGGAGACAGATACGCAGTATTTT. Its protein is CASSGYLRETDTQYF.

This clonotype was detected a few times. The CDR3 sequence: CSAVKGGYGYTF. CDR3 DNA: TGCAGTGCCGTAAAAGGAGGCTATGGCTACACCTTC. The chain has TRBV20-1 and TRBJ1-2; the D is unclear. With 6 bases removed from V and 4 bases from J, the gap between germline ends came to 12 bases. The CDR3 totals 12 residues. Germline values: CDR1 DFQATT, CDR2 SNEGSKA (reference sequence).